This TCR beta chain was found in a study of beta chain features in type 1 diabetes. Study-wide results and limits: It was among patients, rather than healthy donors, that naive, central memory and Treg TCRB repertoires appeared more similar.

Investigators reverse transcribed all isolated RNA, so they sequenced expressed TCRB transcripts. There were about 3.57 million reads on average in the naive, central memory and regulatory T cell samples. The assay was immunoSEQ multiplex PCR, and TCRdb's table has in-frame clones only and misses some. There are 250,000 to 350,000 clones in the sample; 11% occur only once, and over 0.015% lies in the top ten. This clone was detected a few times. What it binds is not known. The CDR3 length is 14 residues. Germline V lookup: CDR1 SGHTA, CDR2 FQGNSA. Trimming took 5 bases from V and 5 from J; bases not matched to a gene: 6.

This chain joins TRBV7-2 and TRBJ1-1; 9 positions agree with TRBD1. The TCR originated in a woman in her twenties or thirties in good health. Sequenced input: naive CD4+ T cells from blood. CDR3 nucleotide sequence: TGTGCCAGCAGCCTGGACAGGGGCGGTACTGAAGCTTTCTTT. Translation gives CASSLDRGGTEAFF.